This T cell receptor beta chain was obtained from a study of blood T cell repertoires in COVID-19. Turning to the study itself: The cDNA or gDNA used as material had been derived from T cells, B-cell-depleted T cells, or PBMCs.

Trimming shortened V by 6 bases and J by 0 bases, and 6 bases separated the two germline ends. CDR1 and CDR2 from the germline V gene are SGHAT and FQNNGV. The CDR3 has 12 amino acids. Profiling relied on immunoSEQ multiplex PCR, and the TCRdb table lists in-frame clones only, not all of them. The sample has about 160,000 clones; 82% are singletons. The participants were between roughly 18 and 100 years old and came from 24 US areas. The sequenced sample was PBMCs or T cells enriched from blood (not recorded which). The receptor was isolated from a man aged 60 to 75 who had recovered from COVID-19. This sequence joins TRBV11-2 and TRBJ2-7; no firm D call. For the CDR3, the DNA is TGTGCCAGCAGGATCAGCTCCTACGAGCAGTACTTC. This translates into CASRISSYEQYF. Variable domain in full (rest from reference TRBV11-2 and TRBJ2-7): EAGVAQSPRYKIIEKRQSVAFWCNPISGHATLYWYQQILGQGPKLLIQFQNNGVVDDSQLPKDRFSAERLKGVDSTLKIQPAKLEDSAVYLCASRISSYEQYFGPGTRLTVT.